Listed here is a single TCR beta chain. Data came from immunoSEQ multiplex PCR; TCRdb stores just in-frame clones and leaves some out. The sample shows some 70,000 clones, roughly 92% of them seen only once. The source of the sample is a study of technical replicates of blood from a few donors. The CDR3 is 15 amino acids. The J segment lost 5 bases and the V segment lost 2 bases, leaving 9 bases of the junction unmatched. The germline V gene encodes CDR1 GTSNPN and CDR2 SVGIG (reference sequence). The specimen was T cells isolated from PBMCs. The TCR originated in a human donor in good health. The chain joins TRBV30 to TRBJ2-3, with 8 bases lining up with TRBD2. This CDR3 reads CAWSKVLAGLDTQYF. CDR3 bases: TGTGCCTGGAGTAAGGTTCTAGCGGGCTTAGATACGCAGTATTTT.